This is a list of T cell receptor beta chains from one sample in a study of Graves' ophthalmopathy and Graves' hyperthyroidism. TCRdb reanalysed the multiplex PCR reads using MiXCR and keeps one entry per CDR3 protein. The sample shows approximately 160,000 distinct CDR3 sequences, approximately 40% of them seen only once. The sequencing input was peripheral blood. Source of these receptors: a woman between 35 and 50 years old with Graves' ophthalmopathy. CDR3s leave out the opening cysteine and the closing phenylalanine or tryptophan. Fields, in order: V gene, CDR3 protein.

TRBV9	ASSVGSTGGYTGELF
TRBV28	ASSLGLKGTASDGYT
TRBV12-3/TRBV12-4	ASSPGTTDYEQY
TRBV20-1	SAPTEGYT
TRBV6-5	ASSYSGQELETQY
TRBV7-2	ASSWGQQPQH
TRBV7-3	ASSSASGMAYEQY
TRBV6-5	ASSSRALLEQY
TRBV6-2/TRBV6-3	ASRAVVGANTGELF
TRBV12-3/TRBV12-4	ASSYSGPEETQY
TRBV6-1	ASSVWTEVGYEQY
TRBV19	ASNLQKDQPQH
TRBV6-1	ASSGPQKRMNTEAF
TRBV5-1	ASSRTSGSSETQY
TRBV4-2	ASSEPGTTYGYT
TRBV19	ASSIYQGGNTEAF
TRBV12-3/TRBV12-4	ASSRGTDNSPLH
TRBV7-3	ASSPPLASFQETQY
TRBV2	ASSKITGASTEAF
TRBV30	AWSVRNIQY
TRBV9	ASSVVSQEGYT
TRBV3-1	ASSVDREKNIQY
TRBV6-5	ASSSSRTGTYQETQY
TRBV2	ASSVKGVITEAF
TRBV19	ASSSAGYGNQPQH
TRBV6-5	ASSYSAGGLTGELF
TRBV10-3	AISESPDSEQY
TRBV6-1	ASRERGGDGELF
TRBV6-2/TRBV6-3	ASSYSVGQLNQPQH
TRBV11-2	ASSPTLDREKSLAF
TRBV7-2	ASSAPGANNEQF
TRBV12-3/TRBV12-4	ASSFPGAGGSEQY
TRBV28	ASSSSRTVYEQY
TRBV12-3/TRBV12-4	ASSRSLLAGVQETQY
TRBV28	ATTSGQGDNTEAF
TRBV6-5	ASRTKSTGGNSPLH
TRBV7-2	ASSLAGLYGYT
TRBV20-1	SAHRTLNQPQH
TRBV27	ASSLSGTGQGYT
TRBV6-2/TRBV6-3	ASRSTDRPRFYGYT
TRBV20-1	SARPSRRVVNSPLH
TRBV28	ASSTYGQGVETQY
TRBV29-1	SVGKTGGVEETQY
TRBV7-9	ASRRHPGTGGFEETQY
TRBV29-1	SVPESGRQANVLT
TRBV6-5	ASSPGQGVYGYT
TRBV19	ASSPGQDYEQY
TRBV27	ASSGLGDVQETQY
TRBV28	ASSFDYGYT
TRBV3-1	ASSQGLSGGETQY
TRBV6-1	ASEKSNYGYT
TRBV12-3/TRBV12-4	ASSLPTQPQH
TRBV5-1	ASSLGATGSGTEAF
TRBV10-3	AIMLGQGNTEAF
TRBV11-2	ASTLSGQISGNTIY